This record concerns one TCR beta chain sequence. What it binds is not known. One end of the junction is discordant with germline, which a read error may explain. This sample is part of a study of blood T cells in healthy people across ages. Findings and caveats of the study: Estimates of total diversity, which came from one million sequenced T cells, were considered to be underestimates. Because sorting was not performed, PBMCs prevented conclusive naive versus antigen-experienced comparison. Older age went with lower TCR beta diversity per million T cells, in a roughly linear way.

A second PCR of roughly 7 to 11 cycles used a sample-barcoded 5' primer and a J-beta primer mix. Tagging of each cDNA molecule was performed by a template-switch adaptor with 12 random nucleotides. TCRdb called the 5' RACE reads again in MiXCR, with one record for every CDR3 protein. Among around 1,500,000 distinct CDR3 sequences listed, 28% were seen once. Germline loops: CDR1 SGHVS, CDR2 FNYEAQ. The CDR3 runs 14 residues. This sequence originates from a woman aged 25 to 45 in good health. This rearrangement joins TRBV7-6 to TRBJ2-1, with D unclear. Sequenced material: blood. CDR3 region: CASSSRAPSNVQFF. The CDR3 DNA reads as TGTGCCAGCAGCTCTCGGGCGCCTTCGAATGTGCAGTTCTTC. Full variable domain (rest looked up from reference TRBV7-6 and TRBJ2-1): GAGVSQSPRYKVTKRGQDVALRCDPISGHVSLYWYRQALGQGPEFLTYFNYEAQQDKSGLPNDRFSAERPEGSISTLTIQRTEQRDSAMYRCASSSRAPSNVQFFGPGTRLTVL.